Detailed here is one T cell receptor beta chain. This clonotype was counted only a few times. This clone's antigen is unknown. No much larger clone exists at a distance of one base, and base qualities are not known. These data come from a study of response to subunit inactivated influenza vaccine (dated by TCRdb to the late 2010s). Describing the broader study: Deep quantitative T cell receptor repertoire profiling was used in the study to track responses to a trivalent subunit inactivated influenza vaccine. The research as a whole found: The authors suggested that each seasonal influenza vaccination may recruit only a limited number of new T cells.

The germline ends are 8 bases apart after V is trimmed by 0 bases and J by 0 bases. In the germline V gene, CDR1 corresponds to LGHNA and CDR2 to YSLEER. Counted from cysteine to phenylalanine, this CDR3 has 16 amino acids. Only the CDR3 portion is preserved as DNA: 48 bases, with reading frame beginning at the first base. The method was RT-PCR. Sequencing instrument: Illumina HiSeq 2500. TCRdb ran its own pipeline on the public reads, namely fastp trimming at Q25 and MiXCR clone calling, and kept in-frame beta chains. Rows with a matching CDR3 protein are joined into one entry that keeps the most common DNA and genes. This sample comprises some 570,000 distinct CDR3 sequences, 10% to 12% of them detected only once. The leading ten clones occupy 8% to 13% of the sample. The same data also contributed to another study, on T cells expressing NK-cell markers. The second study, in turn, reports: TCR beta cDNA libraries were prepared using 5'RACE template switching, which introduced a universal primer site and unique molecular identifiers. Three sorted T-cell subsets (CD3+CD56+NKG2C+, CD3+CD56+NKG2C- and CD3+CD56-NKG2C+) from 8 or 9 donors had their TCR beta-chain repertoires profiled. Among the eight sequenced donors, seven were HCMV-seropositive and one was HCMV-seronegative. To restrict sorting to alphabetaTCR-expressing T cells, an anti-gammadeltaTCR antibody was added in several experiments. In six donors, the dominant CD3+CD56+NKG2C+ clonotypes ranked among the top 10 CD8+ clonotypes, making up about 1.0-7.5% of CD8+ T cells. Those dominant clonotypes were again the most abundant among CD3+CD56-NKG2C+ cells in a handful of donors, at about 28.3-65%. Whether the expanded NKG2C-expressing T cell clones were specific for HCMV antigens was left unclear. The eight sequenced donors were randomly selected healthy volunteers, three men and five women. A commercial ELISA kit detecting HCMV-specific IgG in serum was used to determine HCMV serostatus. Ficoll density gradient centrifugation was used to isolate peripheral blood mononuclear cells from blood. For about six donors, bulk peripheral blood T-cell repertoires were also sequenced from unsorted PBMC. cDNA synthesis was primed from the TCR beta constant segment and was followed by two successive PCR amplification steps. Libraries were sequenced as 2 x 150 bp reads on Illumina HiSeq 2000/2500, MiSeq or NextSeq. MIGEC was used to demultiplex reads and group reads by UMI, and MiTCR was used to assemble and quantify clonotypes. Only TCR cDNA sequences supported by at least two reads were kept to exclude erroneous sequences. The tcR package was used for downstream repertoire analysis, and clonotypes were matched between fractions using CDR3 nucleotide sequence together with V segment. Antigen specificity was annotated against VDJdb with VDJmatch, allowing one amino acid substitution in CDR3.

The chain links TRBV4-3 with TRBJ1-4; matching of 5 bases hints at TRBD1 as the D gene. The receptor was derived from a man aged 45-65 years who received an inactivated influenza vaccine. Donor details come from another sample of the same person, matched by shared clones. The sample consisted of PBMCs from blood, taken on the day of vaccination. The bases are TGCGCCAGCAGCCAAGATGGGACGACAACTAATGAAAAACTGTTTTTT. It translates to CASSQDGTTTNEKLFF.